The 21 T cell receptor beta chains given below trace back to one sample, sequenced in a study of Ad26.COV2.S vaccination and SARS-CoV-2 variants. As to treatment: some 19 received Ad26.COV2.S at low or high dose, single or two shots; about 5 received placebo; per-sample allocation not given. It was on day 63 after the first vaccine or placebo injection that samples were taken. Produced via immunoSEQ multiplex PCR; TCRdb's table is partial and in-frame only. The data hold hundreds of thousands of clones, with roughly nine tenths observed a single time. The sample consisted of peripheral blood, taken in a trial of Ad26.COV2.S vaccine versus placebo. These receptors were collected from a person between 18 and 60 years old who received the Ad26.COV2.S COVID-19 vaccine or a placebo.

This CDR3 is CASSQSPHRDRAYEQYF. As DNA, the CDR3 is TGCGCCAGCAGCCAGAGCCCACACCGGGACAGGGCCTACGAGCAGTACTTC. The gene calls are TRBV4-3 and TRBJ2-7; 9 bases map to TRBD1. CDR3 length equals 17 residues. V dropped 3 bases and J dropped 2; count of bases not matched to a gene: 11. Germline loops: CDR1 LGHNA, CDR2 YSLEER.

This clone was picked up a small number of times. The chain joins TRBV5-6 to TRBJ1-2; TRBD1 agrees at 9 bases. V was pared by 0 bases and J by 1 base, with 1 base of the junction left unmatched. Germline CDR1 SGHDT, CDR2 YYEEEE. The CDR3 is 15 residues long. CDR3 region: CASSLGTGDNYGYTF. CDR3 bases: TGTGCCAGCAGCTTGGGGACAGGGGATAACTATGGCTACACCTTC.

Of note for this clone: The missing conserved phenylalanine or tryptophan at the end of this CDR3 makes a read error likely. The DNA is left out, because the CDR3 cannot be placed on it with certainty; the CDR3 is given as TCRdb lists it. The CDR3 sequence: CAWSPVPGGED. The J gene is TRBJ1-2, the V gene TRBV30; TRBD1 is the table's D call and was not checked against the DNA. From germline, CDR1 is GTSNPN and CDR2 SVGIG (reference sequence). The CDR3 is 11 residues long, counting both termini.

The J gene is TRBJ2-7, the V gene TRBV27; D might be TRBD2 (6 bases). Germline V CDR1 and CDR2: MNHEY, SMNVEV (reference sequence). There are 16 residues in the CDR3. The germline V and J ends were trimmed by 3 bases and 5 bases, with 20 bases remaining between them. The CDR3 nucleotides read TGTGCCAGCAGTTTGGTATCCGGACTATATGGGAACGAGCAGTACTTC. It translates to CASSLVSGLYGNEQYF.

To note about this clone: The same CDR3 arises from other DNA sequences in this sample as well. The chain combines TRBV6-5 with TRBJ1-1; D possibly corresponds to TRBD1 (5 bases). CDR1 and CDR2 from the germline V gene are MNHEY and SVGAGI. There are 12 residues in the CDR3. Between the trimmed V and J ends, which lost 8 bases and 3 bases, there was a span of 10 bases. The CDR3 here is CASWRGYTEAFF. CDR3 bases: TGTGCCAGCTGGCGGGGGTACACTGAAGCTTTCTTT.

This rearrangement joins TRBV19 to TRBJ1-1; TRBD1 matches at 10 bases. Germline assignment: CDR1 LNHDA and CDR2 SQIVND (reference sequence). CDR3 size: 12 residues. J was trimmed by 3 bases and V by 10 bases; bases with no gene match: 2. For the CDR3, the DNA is TGTGCCATCGGACAGGGGGACACTGAAGCTTTCTTT. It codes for CAIGQGDTEAFF. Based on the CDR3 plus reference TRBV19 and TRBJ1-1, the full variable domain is DGGITQSPKYLFRKEGQNVTLSCEQNLNHDAMYWYRQDPGQGLRLIYYSQIVNDFQKGDIAEGYSVSREKKESFPLTVTSAQKNPTAFYLCAIGQGDTEAFFGQGTRLTVV.

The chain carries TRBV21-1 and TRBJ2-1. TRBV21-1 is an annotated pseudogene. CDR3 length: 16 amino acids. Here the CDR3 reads CASSKAQETPYNEQFF. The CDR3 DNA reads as TGTGCCAGCAGCAAAGCGCAGGAGACCCCCTACAATGAGCAGTTCTTC.

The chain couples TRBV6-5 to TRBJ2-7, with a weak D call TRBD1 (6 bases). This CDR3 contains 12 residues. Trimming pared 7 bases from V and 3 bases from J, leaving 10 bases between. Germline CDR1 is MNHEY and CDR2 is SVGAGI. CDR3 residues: CASKGVIYEQYF. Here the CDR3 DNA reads TGTGCCAGCAAGGGGGTGATCTACGAGCAGTACTTC.

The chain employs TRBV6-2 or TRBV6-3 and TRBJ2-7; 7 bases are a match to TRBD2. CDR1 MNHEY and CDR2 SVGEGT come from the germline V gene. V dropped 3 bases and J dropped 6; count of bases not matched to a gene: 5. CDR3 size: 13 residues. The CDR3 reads CASSYSGLTEQYF. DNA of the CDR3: TGTGCCAGCAGTTATAGCGGGCTAACCGAGCAGTACTTC.

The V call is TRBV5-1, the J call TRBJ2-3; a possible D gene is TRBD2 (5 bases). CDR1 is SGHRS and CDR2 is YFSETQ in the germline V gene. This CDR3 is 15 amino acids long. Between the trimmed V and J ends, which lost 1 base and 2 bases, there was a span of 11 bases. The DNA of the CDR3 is TGCGCCAGCAGCTTGTCTTCGGGGATCACAGATACGCAGTATTTT. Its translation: CASSLSSGITDTQYF.

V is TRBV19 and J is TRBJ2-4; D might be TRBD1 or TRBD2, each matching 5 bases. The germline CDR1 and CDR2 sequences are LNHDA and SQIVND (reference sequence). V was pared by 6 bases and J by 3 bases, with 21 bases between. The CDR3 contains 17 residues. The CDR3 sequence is CASRPPGTLWGKNIQYF. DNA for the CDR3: TGTGCCAGTAGGCCGCCGGGGACCTTATGGGGCAAAAACATTCAGTACTTC.

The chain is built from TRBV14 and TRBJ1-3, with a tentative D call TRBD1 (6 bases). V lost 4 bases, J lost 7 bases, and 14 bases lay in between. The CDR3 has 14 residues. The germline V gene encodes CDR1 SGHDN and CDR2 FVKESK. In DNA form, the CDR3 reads TGTGCCAGCAGCCTCAGAGGGGGGATCAACACCATATATTTT. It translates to CASSLRGGINTIYF.

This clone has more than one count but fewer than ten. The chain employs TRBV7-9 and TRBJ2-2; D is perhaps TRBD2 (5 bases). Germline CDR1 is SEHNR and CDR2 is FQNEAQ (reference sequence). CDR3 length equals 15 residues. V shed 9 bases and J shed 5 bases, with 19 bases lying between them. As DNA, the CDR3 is TGTGCCAGTGTTAAAGCGGTTAGTGTAACCGGGGAGCTGTTTTTT. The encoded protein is CASVKAVSVTGELFF.

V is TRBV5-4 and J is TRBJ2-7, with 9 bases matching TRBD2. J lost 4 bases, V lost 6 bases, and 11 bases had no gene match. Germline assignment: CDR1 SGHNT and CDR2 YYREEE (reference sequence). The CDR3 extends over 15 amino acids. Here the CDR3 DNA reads TGTGCCAGCACCAACCCTACTAGCGGGTCGTACGAGCAGTACTTC. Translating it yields CASTNPTSGSYEQYF.

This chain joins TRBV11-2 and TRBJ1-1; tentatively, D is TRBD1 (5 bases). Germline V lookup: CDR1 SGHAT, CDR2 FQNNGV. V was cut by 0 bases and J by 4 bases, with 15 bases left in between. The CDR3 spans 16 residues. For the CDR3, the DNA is TGTGCCAGCAGCTTAGATAGCCGGGACGGGGGCACTGAAGCTTTCTTT. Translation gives CASSLDSRDGGTEAFF.

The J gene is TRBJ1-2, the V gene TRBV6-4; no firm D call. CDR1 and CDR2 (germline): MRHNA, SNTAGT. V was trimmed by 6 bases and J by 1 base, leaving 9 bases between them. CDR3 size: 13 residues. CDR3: CASSLDGNYGYTF. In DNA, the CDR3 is TGTGCCAGCAGCCTTGACGGTAACTATGGCTACACCTTC.

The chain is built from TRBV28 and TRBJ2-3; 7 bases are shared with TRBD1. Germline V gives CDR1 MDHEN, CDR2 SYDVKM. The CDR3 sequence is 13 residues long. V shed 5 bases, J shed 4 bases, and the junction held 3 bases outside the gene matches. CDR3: CASSPDRSDTQYF. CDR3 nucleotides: TGTGCCAGCAGTCCGGACAGGTCAGATACGCAGTATTTT.

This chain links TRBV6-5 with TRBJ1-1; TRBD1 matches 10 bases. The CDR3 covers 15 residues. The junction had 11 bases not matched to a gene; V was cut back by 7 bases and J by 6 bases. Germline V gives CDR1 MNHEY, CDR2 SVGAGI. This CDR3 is CASTLTGGSHPEAFF. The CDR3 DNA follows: TGTGCCAGCACCCTGACAGGGGGCAGCCACCCTGAAGCTTTCTTT.

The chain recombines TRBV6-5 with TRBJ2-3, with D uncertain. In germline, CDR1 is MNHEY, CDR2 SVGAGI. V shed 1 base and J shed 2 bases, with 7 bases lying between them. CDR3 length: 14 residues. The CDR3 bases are TGTGCCAGCAGTTACTGGGAAACCACAGATACGCAGTATTTT. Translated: CASSYWETTDTQYF.

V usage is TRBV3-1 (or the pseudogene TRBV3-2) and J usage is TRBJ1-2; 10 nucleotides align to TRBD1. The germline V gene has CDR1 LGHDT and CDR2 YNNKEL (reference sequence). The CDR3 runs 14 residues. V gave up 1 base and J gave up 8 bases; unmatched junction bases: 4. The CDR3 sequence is CASSQADRGQGYTF. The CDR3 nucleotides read TGTGCCAGCAGCCAAGCTGACAGGGGGCAAGGCTACACCTTC.

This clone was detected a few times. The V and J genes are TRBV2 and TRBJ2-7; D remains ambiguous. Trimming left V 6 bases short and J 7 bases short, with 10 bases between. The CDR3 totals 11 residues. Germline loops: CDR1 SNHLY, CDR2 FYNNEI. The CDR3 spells CASSPFGEQYF. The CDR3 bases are TGTGCCAGCAGCCCATTTGGGGAGCAGTACTTC.